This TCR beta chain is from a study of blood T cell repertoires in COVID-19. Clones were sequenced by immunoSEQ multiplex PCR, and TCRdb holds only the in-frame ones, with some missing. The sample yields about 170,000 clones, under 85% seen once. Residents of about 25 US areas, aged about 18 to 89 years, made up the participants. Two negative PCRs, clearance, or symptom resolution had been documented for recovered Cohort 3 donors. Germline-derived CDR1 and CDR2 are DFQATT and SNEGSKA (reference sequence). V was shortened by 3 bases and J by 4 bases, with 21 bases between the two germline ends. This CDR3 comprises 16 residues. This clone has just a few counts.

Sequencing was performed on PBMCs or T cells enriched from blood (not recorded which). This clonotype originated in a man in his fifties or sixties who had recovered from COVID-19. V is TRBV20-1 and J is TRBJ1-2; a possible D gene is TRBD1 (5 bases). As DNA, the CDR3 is TGCAGTGCTAGTCCCGCCACAGGAGCTCTAATCTATGGCTACACCTTC. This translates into CSASPATGALIYGYTF.